What follows are 30 T cell receptor beta chains derived from one specimen sequenced in a study of blood T cell repertoires in COVID-19. The repertoire was sequenced with immunoSEQ multiplex PCR; TCRdb's copy has only in-frame clones and lacks some. Found here are some 340,000 clones, approximately 91% of them singletons; the top ten hold about 4%. Material: PBMCs or T cells enriched from blood (not recorded which). These receptor sequences come from a woman aged 25 to 45 who had been exposed to COVID-19.

This clone was counted once. The chain has TRBV7-2 and TRBJ1-2; 12 positions agree with TRBD1. Looked up from germline, CDR1 is SGHTA and CDR2 is FQGNSA. This CDR3 is 13 amino acids long. V trimming: 3 bases; J trimming: 7 bases; junction bases outside the gene matches: 0. For the CDR3, the DNA is TGTGCCAGCAGCTTGGGACAGGGGGCTGGCTACACCTTC. It translates to CASSLGQGAGYTF.

V and J are TRBV19 and TRBJ1-1; 7 nucleotides match TRBD1. Trimming took 3 bases from V and 0 from J; bases not matched to a gene: 1. This CDR3 is built from 14 residues. Germline V CDR1 and CDR2: LNHDA, SQIVND (reference sequence). As DNA, the CDR3 is TGTGCCAGTAGTATTGACAGGGTGAACACTGAAGCTTTCTTT. The encoded protein is CASSIDRVNTEAFF.

The chain recombines TRBV7-9 with TRBJ2-7, with D perhaps TRBD2 (6 bases). From germline, CDR1 is SEHNR and CDR2 FQNEAQ (reference sequence). Trimming pared 1 base from V and 6 bases from J, leaving 13 bases between. This CDR3 comprises 14 residues. The chain's CDR3 is CASSLVHRGFEQYF. CDR3 DNA: TGTGCCAGCAGCTTAGTTCACCGGGGGTTCGAGCAGTACTTC.

The chain uses TRBV9 and TRBJ2-3; D is possibly TRBD1 (5 bases). The CDR3 consists of 16 residues. The V gene's germline CDR1 is SGDLS and CDR2 YYNGEE. Trimming pared 3 bases from V and 2 bases from J, leaving 16 bases between. The CDR3 sequence is CASSEGMRHLTDTQYF. Here the CDR3 DNA reads TGTGCCAGCAGCGAGGGGATGAGACACCTCACAGATACGCAGTATTTT.

This chain links TRBV4-3 with TRBJ2-2, with D tentatively TRBD2 (5 bases). The CDR3 extends over 15 amino acids. V dropped 0 bases and J dropped 5 bases, with 10 bases sitting between them. The germline V gene encodes CDR1 LGHNA and CDR2 YSLEER. The CDR3 DNA sequence: TGCGCCAGCAGCCAAGAAGCGGCACTAACCGGGGAGCTGTTTTTT. It translates to CASSQEAALTGELFF.

This sequence joins TRBV5-3 and TRBJ1-1; TRBD1 agrees at 8 bases. TRBV5-3 falls under the ORF class, with uncertain function. Germline trimming cut 3 bases from V and 1 base from J; bases unmatched to any gene: 8. This CDR3 spans 16 amino acids. The CDR3 region has the DNA TGTGCCAGAAGCTCCAACCTCACAGGGGGGAACACTGAAGCTTTCTTT. Translated, it gives CARSSNLTGGNTEAFF.

CDR3 DNA: TGTGCCAGCAGCGCACTTAGGGGACAGGGGATAAATGAAGCTTTCTTT. Its protein product is CASSALRGQGINEAFF. The chain recombines TRBV11-2 with TRBJ1-1; TRBD1 matches 10 bases. The CDR3 totals 16 residues. CDR1 and CDR2 from the germline V gene are SGHAT and FQNNGV. V lost 5 bases and J lost 7; bases outside the gene matches: 13.

The chain has TRBV4-2 and TRBJ2-7, with D possibly TRBD2 on 5 matching bases. CDR1 and CDR2 from the germline V gene are LGHNA and YNFKEQ. The CDR3 extends over 15 amino acids. V was pared by 0 bases and J by 1 base, with 10 bases between. For the CDR3, the DNA is TGTGCCAGCAGCCAAGAGGCTAGCCAATCCTACGAGCAGTACTTC. The encoded protein is CASSQEASQSYEQYF.

The chain is built from TRBV7-2 and TRBJ2-3, with 10 positions matching TRBD1. V gave up 4 bases and J gave up 2 bases; unmatched junction bases: 6. The CDR3 loop spans 16 amino acids. CDR1 SGHTA and CDR2 FQGNSA come from the germline V gene. The CDR3 nucleotides read TGTGCCAGCAGCTCTTCCGGGACAGGGGCCACAGATACGCAGTATTTT. Translated: CASSSSGTGATDTQYF.

The chain employs TRBV5-1 and TRBJ2-5; TRBD1 matches 10 bases. The CDR3 length is 15 residues. Germline values: CDR1 SGHRS, CDR2 YFSETQ. V gave up 7 bases and J gave up 4 bases; unmatched junction bases: 10. DNA for the CDR3: TGCGCCAGCTCTTCGGGACAGGGGTTCGGAGAGACCCAGTACTTC. As protein: CASSSGQGFGETQYF.

This chain joins TRBV5-4 and TRBJ2-3; 9 nucleotides line up with TRBD1. The CDR3 is made up of 14 amino acids. With V trimmed by 4 bases and J by 3 bases, 3 bases remained unmatched. Germline CDR1 is SGHNT and CDR2 is YYREEE (reference sequence). The CDR3 nucleotides are TGTGCCAGCAGCCGTGACAGGGGGACAGATACGCAGTATTTT. It encodes CASSRDRGTDTQYF.

The chain links TRBV2 to TRBJ2-3, with a tentative D call TRBD1 (5 bases). The CDR3 covers 15 residues. Looked up from germline, CDR1 is SNHLY and CDR2 is FYNNEI. Trimming cost V 0 bases and J 1 base, with 8 bases left between them. The CDR3 DNA is TGTGCCAGCAGTGAAGCGGAAGGGGGCACAGATACGCAGTATTTT. The encoded protein is CASSEAEGGTDTQYF. Looking up the rest from reference TRBV2 and TRBJ2-3 gives the full variable domain: EPEVTQTPSHQVTQMGQEVILRCVPISNHLYFYWYRQILGQKVEFLVSFYNNEISEKSEIFDDQFSVERPDGSNFTLKIRSTKLEDSAMYFCASSEAEGGTDTQYFGPGTRLTVL.

This chain joins TRBV3-1 (or the pseudogene TRBV3-2) and TRBJ1-2; D is ambiguous. V dropped 0 bases and J dropped 7 bases, with 6 bases sitting between them. The CDR3 length is 12 residues. Germline values: CDR1 LGHDT, CDR2 YNNKEL (reference sequence). The CDR3 DNA reads as TGTGCCAGCAGCCAAGATTTAATTGGCTACACCTTC. It codes for CASSQDLIGYTF.

This clone was counted a single time. This chain connects TRBV4-1 to TRBJ1-2, with 9 nucleotides matching TRBD1. Germline loops: CDR1 MGHRA, CDR2 YSYEKL. J gave up 8 bases and V 4 bases, and 11 bases lay outside the gene matches. This CDR3 contains 15 residues. The CDR3 protein is CASSRSPGQGNGYTF. As DNA, the CDR3 is TGCGCCAGCAGCCGCTCGCCGGGACAGGGAAACGGCTACACCTTC.

V and J are TRBV2 and TRBJ1-3; possibly TRBD1 for D (5 bases). The V and J ends lost 8 bases and 4 bases respectively, with 9 bases between them. Germline CDR1 reads SNHLY; CDR2 reads FYNNEI. CDR3 length: 12 amino acids. The CDR3 reads CASHDRGNTIYF. In DNA form, the CDR3 reads TGTGCCAGCCATGACAGAGGAAACACCATATATTTT. The variable domain in full, with the rest retrieved from reference TRBV2 and TRBJ1-3, is EPEVTQTPSHQVTQMGQEVILRCVPISNHLYFYWYRQILGQKVEFLVSFYNNEISEKSEIFDDQFSVERPDGSNFTLKIRSTKLEDSAMYFCASHDRGNTIYFGEGSWLTVV.

The gene calls are TRBV4-3 and TRBJ1-2; D call uncertain. This CDR3 comprises 13 residues. V dropped 5 bases and J dropped 5 bases, with 12 bases sitting between them. The germline V gene encodes CDR1 LGHNA and CDR2 YSLEER. The CDR3 region is CASSEGREYGYTF. DNA of the CDR3: TGCGCCAGCAGCGAAGGGCGGGAGTATGGCTACACCTTC.

This clone was seen a single time. The chain recombines TRBV14 with TRBJ2-2; D is unresolved. Germline CDR1 is SGHDN and CDR2 is FVKESK. V dropped 4 bases and J dropped 6 bases, with 9 bases sitting between them. The CDR3 spans 13 residues. CDR3 bases: TGTGCCAGCAGCCGTTCGCGTGCCGGGGAGCTGTTTTTT. Residues: CASSRSRAGELFF.

This clone has a single count. This rearrangement joins TRBV10-2 to TRBJ2-1, with 7 bases identical to TRBD1. Germline V gene data show CDR1 as WSHSY and CDR2 as SAAADI. J was trimmed by 0 bases and V by 6 bases; bases with no gene match: 14. The CDR3 contains 18 residues. The CDR3 sequence: CASRPRDSPLSSYNEQFF. The CDR3 nucleotides are TGCGCCAGCAGACCCCGGGACAGCCCTCTGAGCTCCTACAATGAGCAGTTCTTC.

This rearrangement joins TRBV29-1 to TRBJ1-3; TRBD1 is a possible D gene (5 bases). CDR3 length: 14 amino acids. CDR1 is SQVTM, CDR2 ANQGSEA, per germline. V shed 6 bases and J shed 0 bases, with 12 bases lying between them. The CDR3 DNA reads TGCAGCGTGGTTCTAGACAGCTCTGGAAACACCATATATTTT. Its translation is CSVVLDSSGNTIYF.

The chain employs TRBV30 and TRBJ2-4; 7 nucleotides align to TRBD1. CDR1 and CDR2 from the germline V gene are GTSNPN and SVGIG (reference sequence). The CDR3 has 13 residues. The V and J ends lost 2 bases and 5 bases, in that order; junction bases with no gene match: 3. The CDR3 DNA is TGTGCCTGGAGTACAGGGGTGGAAAACATTCAGTACTTC. It encodes CAWSTGVENIQYF.

The V call is TRBV5-1, the J call TRBJ1-2; TRBD1 agrees at 9 bases. From germline, CDR1 is SGHRS and CDR2 YFSETQ. V shed 4 bases and J 2 bases; nucleotides not matched to a gene: 3. CDR3 length: 14 amino acids. CDR3: CASSGDRANYGYTF. CDR3 in DNA: TGCGCCAGCAGCGGGGACAGGGCCAACTATGGCTACACCTTC.

The chain recombines TRBV2 with TRBJ1-5; D not certain. CDR1 is SNHLY and CDR2 is FYNNEI in the germline V gene. V was pared by 6 bases and J by 6 bases, with 12 bases between. The CDR3 consists of 13 residues. CDR3 amino acids: CASRTTTGQPQHF. Written as DNA, the CDR3 is TGTGCCAGCAGGACCACAACGGGTCAGCCCCAGCATTTT.

This chain links TRBV11-3 with TRBJ1-2; possible D gene TRBD1, 6 bases. V lost 1 base and J lost 5, with 8 bases in between. CDR3 length: 13 residues. Germline-derived CDR1 and CDR2 are SGHNT and YENEEA. The CDR3 loop reads CASSLGDKYGYTF. The CDR3 coding sequence is TGTGCCAGCAGCTTAGGGGACAAATATGGCTACACCTTC.

As DNA, the CDR3 is TGTGCCAGCAGCACCCGGGACAGGTCTGGGGCCAACGTCCTGACTTTC. It is translated as CASSTRDRSGANVLTF. The gene calls are TRBV21-1 and TRBJ2-6; whether TRBD1, the table's D call, matches the DNA was not checked. TRBV21-1 is a documented pseudogene. CDR3 length: 16 amino acids.

The CDR3 protein is CATSSDPTEDSPLHF. The CDR3 bases are TGTGCCACCAGCAGTGATCCCACTGAAGATTCACCCCTCCACTTT. V usage is TRBV15 and J usage is TRBJ1-6; no reliable D call. Trimming cost V 3 bases and J 8 bases, with 14 bases left between them. This CDR3 has 15 amino acids. Germline V gene lookup returns CDR1 LNHNV and CDR2 YYDKDF (reference sequence). The full variable domain, with the rest looked up from reference TRBV15 and TRBJ1-6, is DAMVIQNPRYQVTQFGKPVTLSCSQTLNHNVMYWYQQKSSQAPKLLFHYYDKDFNNEADTPDNFQSRRPNTSFCFLDIRSPGLGDTAMYLCATSSDPTEDSPLHFGNGTRLTVT.

This rearrangement joins TRBV6-4 to TRBJ1-5; 8 nucleotides match TRBD1. The length of the CDR3 is 21 residues. J was trimmed by 4 bases and V by 2 bases; bases with no gene match: 22. CDR1 and CDR2 (germline): MRHNA, SNTAGT. The CDR3 sequence is CASSDAAFRQGTFSRNQPQHF. The CDR3 bases are TGTGCCAGCAGTGACGCCGCTTTCCGACAGGGGACCTTCTCCCGGAATCAGCCCCAGCATTTT.

This sequence joins TRBV5-5 and TRBJ2-5; D is possibly TRBD2 (6 bases). This CDR3 is built from 15 residues. With 0 bases removed from V and 2 bases from J, the gap between germline ends came to 11 bases. Germline values: CDR1 SGHKS, CDR2 YYEKEE (reference sequence). Here the CDR3 reads CASSLEGLLQETQYF. DNA of the CDR3: TGTGCCAGCAGCTTGGAGGGACTGTTACAAGAGACCCAGTACTTC.

The chain joins TRBV7-9 to TRBJ1-4; 7 bases agree with TRBD1. Per the germline V gene, CDR1 is SEHNR and CDR2 is FQNEAQ (reference sequence). The V gene end was trimmed by 6 bases and the J gene end by 12 bases; junction bases not matched to a gene: 7. CDR3 length: 12 amino acids. CDR3 nucleotide sequence: TGTGCCAGCAGTCTAACCGGGACAGAACTGTTTTTT. Its protein product is CASSLTGTELFF.

The chain is built from TRBV18 and TRBJ1-2; D is possibly TRBD1 (5 bases). The V gene lost 0 bases and the J gene lost 4 bases, with 15 bases spanning the gap. CDR1 KGHSH and CDR2 LQKENI come from the germline V gene. The length of the CDR3 is 16 residues. The CDR3 nucleotides are TGTGCCAGCTCACCACCAGAGGACACGGGCACCTATGGCTACACCTTC. Translation: CASSPPEDTGTYGYTF. Using reference TRBV18 and TRBJ1-2 for the parts outside the CDR3, the full variable domain is NAGVMQNPRHLVRRRGQEARLRCSPMKGHSHVYWYRQLPEEGLKFMVYLQKENIIDESGMPKERFSAEFPKEGPSILRIQQVVRGDSAAYFCASSPPEDTGTYGYTFGSGTRLTVV.

Comments on this clone: At one end, the junction sequence differs from germline, possibly due to a read error. V and J are TRBV2 and TRBJ1-5; TRBD1 is a possible D gene (5 bases). Germline assignment: CDR1 SNHLY and CDR2 FYNNEI. This CDR3 is built from 13 residues. This chain's CDR3 is CASSPDSDQAQHF. The DNA for the CDR3 is TGTGCCAGCAGTCCCGACAGTGATCAGGCCCAGCATTTT. The whole variable domain, remainder taken from reference TRBV2 and TRBJ1-5, is EPEVTQTPSHQVTQMGQEVILRCVPISNHLYFYWYRQILGQKVEFLVSFYNNEISEKSEIFDDQFSVERPDGSNFTLKIRSTKLEDSAMYFCASSPDSDQAQHFGDGTRLSIL.